This T cell receptor beta chain was sequenced in a study of STAT5B mutations in CD4+ large granular lymphocyte leukemia. Clones were sequenced by immunoSEQ multiplex PCR, and TCRdb holds only the in-frame ones, with some missing. The sample contains about 23,000 clones, about four fifths of which appear only once. The CDR3 length is 13 residues. Germline loops: CDR1 GTSNPN, CDR2 SVGIG (reference sequence). The specimen was CD4+ T cells from blood buffy coats. The chain links TRBV30 to TRBJ2-5; 7 nucleotides align to TRBD1. Matching the DNA end better, TRBJ2-7 makes the J call doubtful. The receptor comes from a human donor in good health. DNA for the CDR3: TGTGCCTGGATCCGAACAGGGGTAGACGAGCAGTACTTC. Its protein product is CAWIRTGVDEQYF.